Sequencing of this TCR beta chain was carried out in a study of CD8 T cells in Susac syndrome (dated by TCRdb to the late 2010s). For the study in its entirety: Of the Susac syndrome patients who were sequenced, roughly eight were in clinical remission while roughly six had clinically active disease. Susac syndrome patients were therapy-naive, on corticosteroids (some also receiving IVIg), or on IVIg alone at blood withdrawal. The study compared CD8+ T cell repertoire clonality among 12 healthy donors, approximately 14 Susac syndrome patients and approximately 16 multiple sclerosis patients. Whether CD8+ T cell activation and differentiation in Susac syndrome was antigen driven was tested using repertoire sequencing.

RNA was extracted using the RNeasy kit, and roughly 0.5 to 1 ug of the RNA was reverse transcribed with random hexamers. The immunoSEQ multiplex PCR assay, covering 54 Vbeta and 13 Jbeta segments, was used to amplify TCR beta CDR3 regions. To correct PCR amplification bias, a synthetic template baseline was used for both primer optimization and computational correction. The authors' pipeline ran thus. Reads were assigned to V, D and J genes according to IMGT and analyzed in immunoSEQ Analyzer, with only productive sequences retained. To calculate clonality, Shannon entropy was normalized by log2 of the number of productive unique sequences and then subtracted from one. For each patient and control, public and private clones were evaluated among the 100 most prevalent clones. Clones were defined as Susac-specific if absent from the healthy and MS cohorts, from around 1,000 published viral clones and from other ImmuneACCESS disease sequences. TCRdb reprocessing: public reads trimmed at Q25 with fastp, clones called with MiXCR, in-frame beta chains kept. Entries that share a CDR3 protein sequence are merged under the most common genes and DNA. The V and J calls were not made by the authors but by TCRdb's processing. The sample table shows some 130,000 distinct CDR3 sequences, and roughly 94% are seen once. Approximately 0.17% of the sample is taken by the ten largest.

Peripheral blood CD8+ and CD4+ T cells from healthy donors, Susac syndrome patients and multiple sclerosis patients were profiled by high-throughput TCR beta sequencing. The Susac syndrome patients fulfilled recently defined diagnostic criteria for either definite or probable disease. CD8+ TEMRA cells were enriched by FACS, while bulk CD8+ and CD4+ T cells were purified by magnetic negative isolation. Blood was collected in EDTA tubes and processed within 24 hours, with PBMCs isolated through density gradient centrifugation. PBMCs intended for TCR sequencing were frozen in liquid nitrogen and were later thawed in a 37 degrees C water bath. Purity of sorted or isolated CD4+, CD8+ and CD8+ TEMRA cells was at least 90%. Findings and caveats that apply to the study as a whole: Clonal expansion was observed in Susac syndrome CD8+ repertoires, with the highest expansion in CD8+ TEMRA cells and greater expansion in clinically active than in remitting patients. In the total CD8+ and CD8+ TEMRA repertoires, 15 to 20 and five Susac-specific public clones, respectively, were identified. The number of individuals in the TCR sequencing and HLA analysis was acknowledged as relatively small.

The CDR3 has 16 amino acids, counting the end cysteine and phenylalanine. The CDR3 DNA has 48 bases and is translated from base 1. V is pared back by 7 bases and J by 2 bases, with 18 bases lying between the germline termini. From a lookup of the germline V gene, CDR1 and CDR2 are SGDLS and YYNGEE. With respect to this clonotype: No cognate antigen has been identified for it. Per-base quality was not reported, and no clone a single base away is much larger than it.

This chain joins TRBV9 to TRBJ2-2; a tentative D match to TRBD2 spans 6 bases. The sequence was collected from a human donor with Susac syndrome. Source material: CD8+ T cells from PBMCs. CDR3 region: CASSYPPGVNTGELFF. The sequenced DNA is TGTGCCAGCTCCTACCCGCCGGGAGTCAACACCGGGGAGCTGTTTTTT.